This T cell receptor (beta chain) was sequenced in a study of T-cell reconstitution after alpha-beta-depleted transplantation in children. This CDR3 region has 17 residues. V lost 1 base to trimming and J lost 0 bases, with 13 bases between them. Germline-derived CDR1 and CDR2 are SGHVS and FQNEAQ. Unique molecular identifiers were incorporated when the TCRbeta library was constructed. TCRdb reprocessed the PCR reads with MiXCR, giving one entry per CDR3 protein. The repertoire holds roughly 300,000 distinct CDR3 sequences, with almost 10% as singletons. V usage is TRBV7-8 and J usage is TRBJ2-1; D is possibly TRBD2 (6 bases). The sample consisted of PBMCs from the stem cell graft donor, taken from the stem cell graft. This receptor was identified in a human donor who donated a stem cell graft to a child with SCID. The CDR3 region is CASSLGLGGSSYNEQFF. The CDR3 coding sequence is TGTGCCAGCAGCTTAGGTCTCGGGGGAAGCTCCTACAATGAGCAGTTCTTC.